The TCR beta chain under discussion was sequenced for a study of cytomegalovirus exposure and HLA in healthy donors. Whole-study results and caveats: Researchers reported in a later analysis that a missense DCLRE1C variant was tied to TCR beta V- and J-gene trimming. The study labeled more than 150 TCR beta chains cytomegalovirus-associated.

Use of 60 Vbeta and 13 Jbeta primers characterized the PCR. Assay used: immunoSEQ multiplex PCR; TCRdb lists only in-frame clones, some missing. The sample records 95,000 to 150,000 clones, about 86% being singletons. This clone has only a few counts. Antigen unknown. Trimming removed 4 bases from V and 5 bases from J; junction bases left unmatched: 2. Germline V gives CDR1 WNHNN, CDR2 SYGVQD (reference sequence). This CDR3 comprises 12 residues. The sequencing sample was made of PBMCs. The chain recombines TRBV10-1 with TRBJ2-7; 7 bases map to TRBD1. This receptor was identified in a woman aged 40-49 years in good health and CMV-seronegative. CDR3 amino acids: CASSGGQNEQYF. CDR3 DNA sequence: TGCGCCAGCAGTGGGGGACAGAACGAGCAGTACTTC.